These 23 T cell receptor beta chains were all obtained from the same sample, sequenced in a study of blood T cell repertoires in COVID-19. Some clones are missing from TCRdb's copy, which holds only in-frame ones; the method was immunoSEQ multiplex PCR. This table holds some 530,000 clones, less than 90% found once. Sequencing was carried out using PBMCs or T cells enriched from blood (not recorded which). These receptors were taken from an older woman who had recovered from COVID-19.

The chain is built from TRBV6-5 and TRBJ2-1; D is ambiguous. Germline V lookup: CDR1 MNHEY, CDR2 SVGAGI. The CDR3 runs 14 residues. V was clipped by 10 bases and J by 2 bases, with 15 bases between them. The chain's CDR3 is CAISHPGTYNEQFF. The CDR3 DNA sequence: TGTGCCATCTCCCATCCTGGCACCTACAATGAGCAGTTCTTC.

V gene TRBV2 combines with J gene TRBJ2-2; TRBD1 matches 11 bases. Germline V lookup: CDR1 SNHLY, CDR2 FYNNEI. This CDR3 spans 15 amino acids. The J segment lost 5 bases and the V segment lost 8 bases, leaving 7 bases of the junction unmatched. CDR3 sequence reads: CASGGQGGFTGELFF. Written as DNA, the CDR3 is TGTGCCAGCGGGGGACAGGGGGGATTTACCGGGGAGCTGTTTTTT.

The V call is TRBV6-1, the J call TRBJ2-7; a possible D gene is TRBD2 (6 bases). The germline gives CDR1 MNHNS, CDR2 SASEGT. The CDR3 is made up of 13 amino acids. Trimming cost V 3 bases and J 7 bases, with 13 bases left between them. The CDR3 region is CASSEGGRVEQYV. The CDR3 DNA sequence: TGTGCCAGCAGTGAGGGGGGAAGGGTGGAGCAGTACGTC.

This chain uses TRBV5-5 with TRBJ1-3; 7 bases fit TRBD1. V was clipped by 1 base and J by 4 bases; unmatched bases: 8. The CDR3 length is 16 residues. Germline CDR1 and CDR2: SGHKS and YYEKEE (reference sequence). The CDR3 bases are TGTGCCAGCAGCTTGCTGATCAGGGGGACAGGAAACACCATATATTTT. This sequence encodes CASSLLIRGTGNTIYF.

This clone was counted once. The chain has TRBV18 and TRBJ2-5; TRBD2 agrees at 8 bases. From germline, CDR1 is KGHSH and CDR2 LQKENI. The CDR3 has 16 amino acids. With 3 bases clipped from V and 5 bases from J, the junction kept 11 bases outside the gene matches. The chain's CDR3 is CASSPPGTSLGETQYF. The DNA of the CDR3 is TGTGCCAGCTCACCTCCTGGGACTAGTTTGGGTGAGACCCAGTACTTC. Full variable domain (outside the CDR3, taken from reference TRBV18 and TRBJ2-5): NAGVMQNPRHLVRRRGQEARLRCSPMKGHSHVYWYRQLPEEGLKFMVYLQKENIIDESGMPKERFSAEFPKEGPSILRIQQVVRGDSAAYFCASSPPGTSLGETQYFGPGTRLLVL.

V and J are TRBV5-1 and TRBJ1-4; no definite D call. Germline values: CDR1 SGHRS, CDR2 YFSETQ. V gave up 1 base and J gave up 0 bases, with 10 bases separating them. The CDR3 covers 16 residues. This CDR3 is CASSLSGGATNEKLFF. The CDR3, as DNA: TGCGCCAGCAGCTTGTCCGGCGGTGCAACTAATGAAAAACTGTTTTTT.

V gene TRBV18 combines with J gene TRBJ1-3; D is unclear. V was cut by 8 bases and J by 3 bases, with 11 bases left in between. Germline CDR1 and CDR2: KGHSH and LQKENI. The CDR3 totals 13 residues. The CDR3 here is CASQLPGGNTIYF. The CDR3 DNA reads as TGTGCCAGCCAACTCCCTGGTGGAAACACCATATATTTT.

The chain links TRBV6-1 to TRBJ2-7; D remains ambiguous. The CDR3 consists of 13 residues. Germline loops: CDR1 MNHNS, CDR2 SASEGT. The V end was cut by 3 bases, the J end by 0 bases, with 6 bases between. CDR3 DNA sequence: TGTGCCAGCAGTGATTACAACTCCTACGAGCAGTACGTC. Protein product: CASSDYNSYEQYV.

This clone was seen once. The chain uses TRBV19 and TRBJ1-5, with unresolved D. CDR3 length: 16 residues. V dropped 3 bases and J dropped 4 bases, with 16 bases sitting between them. Germline V lookup: CDR1 LNHDA, CDR2 SQIVND (reference sequence). CDR3 sequence: CASSIGRAAVNQPQHF. CDR3 DNA: TGTGCCAGTAGTATCGGGAGGGCGGCGGTGAATCAGCCCCAGCATTTT.

The rearrangement uses TRBV28 and TRBJ1-4, with D uncertain. The CDR3 runs to 14 residues. Germline CDR1 is MDHEN and CDR2 is SYDVKM. V gave up 3 bases and J gave up 8 bases, with 13 bases separating them. CDR3 DNA: TGTGCCAGCAGTTTCGGCGGCGTCCAAGAAAAACTGTTTTTT. Translation gives CASSFGGVQEKLFF.

V usage is TRBV28 and J usage is TRBJ1-5, with D unclear. The germline V gene has CDR1 MDHEN and CDR2 SYDVKM. This CDR3 has 15 residues. V lost 3 bases to trimming and J lost 6 bases, with 15 bases between them. In DNA form, the CDR3 reads TGTGCCAGCAGTTTGGCACAGACCACGGCTCAGCCCCAGCATTTT. It codes for CASSLAQTTAQPQHF.

The V call is TRBV21-1, the J call TRBJ2-7; TRBD2 is taken as the D call from the table, unchecked against the DNA. TRBV21-1 is shown as a pseudogene. The CDR3 is 17 amino acids. The CDR3 DNA reads TGTGCCAGCAGCAAAGGTAGTGGGGCGGCGGGGGTCTACGAGCAGTACGTC. Translation gives CASSKGSGAAGVYEQYV.

The J gene is TRBJ2-1, the V gene TRBV2, with D maybe TRBD2 (6 bases). CDR3 size: 14 residues. Deletions cut 7 bases from V and 0 bases from J, with 10 bases between. Germline CDR1 SNHLY, CDR2 FYNNEI. This chain's CDR3 is CASIRGSSYNEQFF. The CDR3 DNA reads TGTGCCAGCATCCGGGGGAGCTCCTACAATGAGCAGTTCTTC.

The chain recombines TRBV5-1 with TRBJ2-5; 7 nucleotides match TRBD2. The V gene's germline CDR1 is SGHRS and CDR2 YFSETQ. V shed 4 bases and J 7 bases; nucleotides not matched to a gene: 10. The CDR3 sequence is 14 residues long. The CDR3 sequence is CASSDGTTGGTQYF. DNA of the CDR3: TGCGCCAGCAGCGACGGGACTACGGGGGGGACCCAGTACTTC.

The CDR3 here is CASSQDRGPNQPQHF. In nucleotides, the CDR3 is TGTGCCAGCAGTCAGGACAGGGGGCCGAATCAGCCCCAGCATTTT. The J gene is TRBJ1-5, the V gene TRBV6-5, with TRBD1 matching 11 bases. V lost 5 bases to trimming and J lost 4 bases; unmatched junction nucleotides: 4. The V gene's germline CDR1 is MNHEY and CDR2 SVGAGI. This CDR3 spans 15 amino acids.

V gene TRBV2 combines with J gene TRBJ2-2; maybe TRBD2 (7 bases). V shed 8 bases and J shed 4 bases, with 17 bases lying between them. Germline V gives CDR1 SNHLY, CDR2 FYNNEI. The CDR3 sequence is 15 residues long. The CDR3 sequence: CASQGRGAGTGELFF. DNA of the CDR3: TGTGCCAGCCAGGGCCGGGGGGCGGGCACCGGGGAGCTGTTTTTT.

This clone was observed a handful of times. The rearrangement joins TRBV11-2 to TRBJ2-1; 12 bases fit TRBD2. The CDR3 sequence is 16 residues long. The J segment lost 7 bases and the V segment lost 3 bases, leaving 7 bases of the junction unmatched. Germline CDR1 reads SGHAT; CDR2 reads FQNNGV. CDR3 sequence (DNA): TGTGCCAGCAGCTTCAGTTTCGGACTAGCGGGGAATGAGCAGTTCTTC. Its protein product is CASSFSFGLAGNEQFF.

The V and J genes are TRBV3-1 (or the pseudogene TRBV3-2) and TRBJ1-5; 7 bases map to TRBD1. Germline CDR1 and CDR2: LGHDT and YNNKEL (reference sequence). This CDR3 comprises 14 residues. Unmatched junction bases numbered 6, after V lost 4 bases and J lost 6 bases. The CDR3 spells CASSLPGQSQPQHF. The CDR3 nucleotides are TGTGCCAGCAGCCTACCGGGACAGAGTCAGCCCCAGCATTTT.

CDR3 nucleotides: TGTGCCAGCAGTCCTCAGGGTAATGGCTACGAGCAGTACGTC. This sequence encodes CASSPQGNGYEQYV. The V gene is TRBV6-5, the J gene TRBJ2-7; D is possibly TRBD1 (5 bases). Germline-derived CDR1 and CDR2 are MNHEY and SVGAGI. The CDR3 loop spans 14 amino acids. V was trimmed by 5 bases and J by 3 bases, leaving 14 bases between them.

CDR3 loop: CAGGITGAGGELFF. In DNA, the CDR3 is TGTGCCGGCGGGATAACAGGGGCGGGCGGGGAGCTGTTTTTT. The chain joins TRBV28 to TRBJ2-2; a weak D match, TRBD1 (7 bases). The germline V gene has CDR1 MDHEN and CDR2 SYDVKM. This CDR3 has 14 residues. Trimming shortened V by 11 bases and J by 7 bases, and 20 bases separated the two germline ends.

V is TRBV5-1 and J is TRBJ1-1; D unclear. Germline V gene data show CDR1 as SGHRS and CDR2 as YFSETQ. This CDR3 has 17 amino acids. The V end lost 0 bases, the J end lost 0 bases, and 15 bases lay between the germline ends. This CDR3 is CASSLGRLTVMNTEAFF. CDR3 in DNA: TGCGCCAGCAGCTTGGGGCGGCTGACGGTTATGAACACTGAAGCTTTCTTT.

The CDR3 nucleotides are TGTGCCAGCAGCGTTAGCGGGGGGGAAGAGACCCAGTACTTC. This codes for CASSVSGGEETQYF. The chain links TRBV9 to TRBJ2-5; TRBD2 matches 11 bases. The CDR3 is 14 residues long. Germline assignment: CDR1 SGDLS and CDR2 YYNGEE. After removal of 2 bases from V and 3 bases from J, the junction contained 0 bases not matched to a gene.

The V and J genes are TRBV6-1 and TRBJ1-5, with no clear D. The ends were cut back, 2 bases at V and 4 bases at J, with 9 bases in the middle. The CDR3 runs to 14 residues. Germline CDR1 reads MNHNS; CDR2 reads SASEGT. CDR3 DNA: TGTGCCAGCAGTGAAAACGGGTCTAATCAGCCCCAGCATTTT. This sequence encodes CASSENGSNQPQHF.